This paragraph reports one T cell receptor (beta chain). Its antigen has not been determined. No base-level quality is on record; no much larger clone is a single base apart. These data are taken from a study of tissue T cells after allogeneic stem cell transplantation (dated by TCRdb to between 2021 and 2024). About the investigation overall: Over a roughly three-year period, a research-autopsy study prospectively enrolled fewer than ten adult allo-HCT recipients who had steroid-refractory GVHD. Every GVHD patient had gastrointestinal GVHD and was given several lines of GVHD-directed therapy, and about five of the GVHD patients also had skin involvement. For viably preserved blood and marrow, CD3+ T cells were flow-sorted when cell numbers allowed; smaller samples underwent direct DNA extraction. The human part of the study was a prospective observational study with no blinding and no randomization. A few GVHD patients had pre-transplant PBMCs available, and those PBMCs were of recipient origin. All GVHD patients received grafts from donors, four unmodified and three CD34-selected to deplete T cells. The study profiled TCR beta repertoires in many tissues obtained from research autopsies of patients with and without GVHD, and also in mouse models of GVHD.

Spanning cysteine to phenylalanine, the CDR3 consists of 14 amino acids. The read is trimmed to its CDR3 DNA, 42 bases read in frame from base 1. CDR1 SGHVS and CDR2 FQNEAQ are derived from the germline V gene. V lost 5 bases and J lost 8 bases, and the count of bases not matched to a germline gene is 10. Libraries came from the immunoSEQ multiplex PCR assay. TCRbeta CDR3 sequencing was done by Adaptive Biotechnologies at survey depth, reporting CDR3 sequences, V/J genes, productive frequency and template counts. Amplification of TCR beta CDR3 regions was performed from genomic DNA rather than from RNA. The paper's processing steps were these. Pairwise repertoire overlap between tissues was quantified with Jensen-Shannon divergence, where 1 means complete divergence and 0 identical. Tissues were clustered by single-linkage agglomerative hierarchical clustering of pairwise JSD values and displayed as dendrograms. All patient samples were analyzed with GLIPH2 using simulation_depth 1000, kmer_min_depth 3 and cdr3_length_cutoff 8, and only groups containing more than two unique CDR3s were kept. A standardized tissue-overlap score was calculated by extrapolating Jaccard GLIPH-group overlap across patients to a standard repertoire size of 1000 clones. Linear mixed-effect models, with tissue included as a fixed effect and individual included as a random effect, were used to assess associations of diversity with clinical or experimental variables. The source is immuneACCESS, and TCRdb retained only in-frame sequences with V and J called. Part of the clones is not carried over; for the studies checked, unresolved V genes explain less than half of this, and the remainder is unexplained. V and J calls and clone size are copied from that table; D and trimming were computed from the DNA. A total of about 43,000 clones appear in this sample, roughly 92% of them only once. 3.8% of the sample belongs to the ten largest clones.

The sample's time point label, decoded: recipient (host-origin) PBMCs collected before allo-HCT. The full study reports these points: The study did not determine which tissue TCRs were alloreactive or antigen-specific, and some clones might have been persisting host cells. In both patients and mice, only a limited portion of the TCR repertoire detected in tissues was captured by blood and spleen T cells. Sampling depth was acknowledged as a limitation, and the patient cohort was both small and clinically heterogeneous. Only a few T cell clones appeared in more than one patient, yet motif-based clustering showed tissue-specific repertoire signatures that were shared between patients. Within patients, how anatomically similar tissues were was a major factor shaping TCR repertoire composition, regardless of disease or transplant status.

This receptor was obtained from a woman aged 35-70 years who later had graft-versus-host disease after an allogeneic stem cell transplant. Sequenced here: blood, sampled before transplantation. The sequence is built from TRBV7-8 and TRBJ1-2; TRBD1 fits 8 bases in the junction. The nucleotide sequence reads TGTGCCAGCAGCATCGCCAGGGGGCTCGGGGGCTACACCTTC. This is translated as CASSIARGLGGYTF.